This T cell receptor (beta chain) derives from a study of T-cell reconstitution after alpha-beta-depleted transplantation in children. This clonotype was observed at least ten times. Preparing the TCRbeta library involved the use of unique molecular identifiers. TCRdb processed the PCR reads anew with MiXCR; each CDR3 protein has one entry. The sample has around 200,000 distinct CDR3 sequences, approximately 6.6% seen once; the top ten hold 3% to 3.5%. Sequences were derived from PBMCs from the stem cell graft donor, sampled from the stem cell graft. The receptor comes from a human donor who donated a stem cell graft to a child with Wiskott-Aldrich syndrome.

The CDR3 loop reads CASSLSGLGQPQHF. As DNA, the CDR3 is TGCGCCAGCAGCTTGTCAGGGTTGGGTCAGCCCCAGCATTTT. The chain employs TRBV5-1 and TRBJ1-5; D might be TRBD1 (5 bases). CDR1 is SGHRS, CDR2 YFSETQ, per germline. The CDR3 length is 14 residues. The germline V and J ends were trimmed by 1 base and 6 bases, with 11 bases remaining between them.